The text below deals with one T cell receptor beta chain. Its antigen remains unidentified. Germline V gene lookup returns CDR1 LNHDA and CDR2 SQIVND (reference sequence). The ends lost 8 bases at V and 13 bases at J; junction bases unmatched: 7. The CDR3 loop spans 11 amino acids. The data originate from a study of radiotherapy plus CTLA-4 blockade in lung cancer. Assay used: immunoSEQ multiplex PCR; TCRdb lists only in-frame clones, some missing. The sample includes about 85,000 clones, 75% to 90% of them seen just once. Study outcomes and limitations: Expansion of tumor-derived TCR clones was observed in blood after radiotherapy plus ipilimumab.

The sequences come from peripheral blood, collected from a patient treated with radiotherapy plus ipilimumab. This receptor was obtained from a human donor with non-small cell lung cancer who had a partial response to radiotherapy plus ipilimumab. This chain joins TRBV19 and TRBJ2-4; TRBD1 agrees at 8 bases. The CDR3 DNA reads TGTGCCAGTCACACCCGGGACAGGCAGTACTTC. This encodes CASHTRDRQYF.